This TCR beta chain was retrieved from a study of T cells after yellow fever vaccination. This clonotype has ten or more counts. In TCRdb, the 5' RACE reads were re-called with MiXCR into one record per CDR3 protein. The sample yields about 330,000 distinct CDR3 sequences, 4.1% seen once. CDR3 length: 18 amino acids. Trimming removed 6 bases from V and 0 bases from J, with 23 bases in between. Here the sequenced sample was PBMCs, taken 5 days after the yellow fever booster vaccination. This chain connects TRBV12-3 or TRBV12-4 to TRBJ1-1, with D perhaps matching TRBD1 (6 bases). The origin of this receptor is a man between 18 and 29 years old who received the YFV17D yellow fever vaccine. The CDR3 bases are TGTGCCAGCAGCGAAAGCTACAGGGAAATCTTCATGAACACTGAAGCTTTCTTT. Its protein is CASSESYREIFMNTEAFF.